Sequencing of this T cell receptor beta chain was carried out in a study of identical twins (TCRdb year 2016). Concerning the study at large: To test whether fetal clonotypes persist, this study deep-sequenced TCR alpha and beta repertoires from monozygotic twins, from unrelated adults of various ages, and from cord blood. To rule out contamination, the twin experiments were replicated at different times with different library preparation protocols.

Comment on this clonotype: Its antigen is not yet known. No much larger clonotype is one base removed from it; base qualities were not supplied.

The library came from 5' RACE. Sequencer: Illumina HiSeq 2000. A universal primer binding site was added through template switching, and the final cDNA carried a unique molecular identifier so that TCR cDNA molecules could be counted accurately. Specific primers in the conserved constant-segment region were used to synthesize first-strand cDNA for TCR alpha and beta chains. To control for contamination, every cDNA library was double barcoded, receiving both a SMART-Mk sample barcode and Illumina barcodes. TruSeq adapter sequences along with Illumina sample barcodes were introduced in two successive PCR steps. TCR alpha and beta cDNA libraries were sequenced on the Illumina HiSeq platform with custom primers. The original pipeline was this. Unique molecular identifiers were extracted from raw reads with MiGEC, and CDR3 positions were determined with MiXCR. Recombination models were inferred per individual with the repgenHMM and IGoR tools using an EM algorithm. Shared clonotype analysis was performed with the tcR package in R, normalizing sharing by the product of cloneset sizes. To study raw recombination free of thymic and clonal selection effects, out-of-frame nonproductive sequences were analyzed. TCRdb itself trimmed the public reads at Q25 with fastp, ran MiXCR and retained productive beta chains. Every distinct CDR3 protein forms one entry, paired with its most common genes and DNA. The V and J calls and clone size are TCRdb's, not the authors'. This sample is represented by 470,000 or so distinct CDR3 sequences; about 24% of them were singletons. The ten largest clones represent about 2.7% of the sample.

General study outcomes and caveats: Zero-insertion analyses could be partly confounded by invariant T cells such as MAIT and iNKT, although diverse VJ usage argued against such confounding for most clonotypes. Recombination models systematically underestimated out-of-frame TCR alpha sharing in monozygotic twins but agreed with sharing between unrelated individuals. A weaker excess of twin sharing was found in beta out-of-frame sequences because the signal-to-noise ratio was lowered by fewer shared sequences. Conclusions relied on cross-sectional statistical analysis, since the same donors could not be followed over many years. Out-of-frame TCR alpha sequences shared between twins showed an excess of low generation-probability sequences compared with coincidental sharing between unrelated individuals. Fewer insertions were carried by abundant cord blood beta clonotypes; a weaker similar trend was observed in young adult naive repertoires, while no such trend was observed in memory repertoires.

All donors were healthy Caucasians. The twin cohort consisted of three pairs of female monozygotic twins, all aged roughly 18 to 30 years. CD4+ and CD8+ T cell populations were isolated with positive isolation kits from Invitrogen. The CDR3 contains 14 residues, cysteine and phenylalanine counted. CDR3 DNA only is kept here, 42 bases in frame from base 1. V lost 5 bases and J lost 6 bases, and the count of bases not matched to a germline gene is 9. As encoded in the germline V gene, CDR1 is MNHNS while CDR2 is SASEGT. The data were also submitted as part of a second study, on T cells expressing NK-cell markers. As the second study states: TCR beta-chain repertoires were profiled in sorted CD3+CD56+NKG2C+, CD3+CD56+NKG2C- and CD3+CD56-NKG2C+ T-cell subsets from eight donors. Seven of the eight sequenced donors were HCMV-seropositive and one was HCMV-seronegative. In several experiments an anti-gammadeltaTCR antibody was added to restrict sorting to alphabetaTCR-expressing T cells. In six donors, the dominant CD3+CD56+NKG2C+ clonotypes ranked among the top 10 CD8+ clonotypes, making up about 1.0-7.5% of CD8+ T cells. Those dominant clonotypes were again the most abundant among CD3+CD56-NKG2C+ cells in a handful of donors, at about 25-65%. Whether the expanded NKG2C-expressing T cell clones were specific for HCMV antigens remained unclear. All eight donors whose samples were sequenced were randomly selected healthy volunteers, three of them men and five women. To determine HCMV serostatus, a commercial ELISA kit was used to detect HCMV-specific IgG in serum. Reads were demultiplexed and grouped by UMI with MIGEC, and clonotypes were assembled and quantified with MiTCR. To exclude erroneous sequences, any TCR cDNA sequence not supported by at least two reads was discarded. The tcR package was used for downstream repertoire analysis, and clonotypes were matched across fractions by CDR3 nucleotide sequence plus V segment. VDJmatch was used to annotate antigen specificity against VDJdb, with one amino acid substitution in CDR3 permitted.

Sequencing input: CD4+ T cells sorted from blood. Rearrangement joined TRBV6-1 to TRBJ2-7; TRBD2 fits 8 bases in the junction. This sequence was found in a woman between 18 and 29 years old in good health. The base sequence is TGTGCCAGCAGTCCCCCTCCGGGAGGGTCCGAGCAGTACTTC. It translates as CASSPPPGGSEQYF.